This TCR beta chain was observed in a study of siplizumab effects on memory and regulatory T cells. The CDR3 is made up of 12 amino acids. V lost 5 bases, J lost 4 bases, and 8 bases lay in between. CDR1 is MNHNY and CDR2 is SVGAGI in the germline V gene (reference sequence). Comments on this clone: The antigen is undetermined.

Study results and limitations: A significant reduction in alloreactive sequences traceable to unstimulated CD4+ memory cells was produced by siplizumab. Memory cells seemed less diverse than naive T cells, which also seemed major contributors to the alloresponse.

This table comes from immunoSEQ multiplex PCR, and its TCRdb copy is limited to in-frame clones, with some not included. Here the sample spans some 100,000 clones, approximately 92% being singletons. The sequencing sample was made of CD4+ T cells sorted from blood. The gene calls are TRBV6-6 and TRBJ1-1; D is uncertain. This TCR was recovered from a human donor in good health. The DNA for the CDR3 is TGTGCCAGCAGTACTATAGCCACTGAAGCTTTCTTT. Amino acid sequence: CASSTIATEAFF.